These 3 T cell receptor beta chains were all obtained from the same sample, sequenced in a study of blood T cells in healthy people across ages. Combining a sample-barcoded 5' primer with a J-beta primer mix, a second PCR ran for about 7 to 11 cycles. TCRdb ran MiXCR on the 5' RACE reads and lists one entry per CDR3 protein. The repertoire has 1.5 million or so distinct CDR3 sequences, about 42% of them found once; the top ten carry 4%. The specimen was blood. Receptors originate from a woman aged 18-29 years in good health.

The rearrangement links TRBV7-8 to TRBJ2-1; 9 positions match TRBD2. Germline V CDR1 and CDR2: SGHVS, FQNEAQ. The CDR3 spans 17 residues. V was pared by 6 bases and J by 13 bases, with 22 bases of the junction left unmatched. The CDR3 sequence is CASSPGISGSFQETQFF. In nucleotides, the CDR3 is TGTGCCAGCAGTCCAGGGATTAGCGGGAGCTTCCAAGAGACCCAGTTCTTC.

The chain recombines TRBV6-5 with TRBJ2-3; a possible D gene is TRBD1 (6 bases). The germline gives CDR1 MNHEY, CDR2 SVGAGI. The V and J ends lost 4 bases and 0 bases respectively, with 14 bases between them. The CDR3 sequence is 16 residues long. CDR3 protein: CASSSGTPTSTDTQYF. The CDR3 nucleotides read TGTGCCAGCAGTTCGGGGACACCAACTAGCACAGATACGCAGTATTTT.

This clonotype was picked up a small number of times. This rearrangement joins TRBV4-3 to TRBJ2-3; 7 positions match TRBD1. CDR3 length: 17 amino acids. Germline-derived CDR1 and CDR2 are LGHNA and YSLEER. The V segment lost 1 base and the J segment 2 bases; nucleotides outside the gene matches: 9. The CDR3 is CASSQVATGSPTDTQYF. The CDR3 coding sequence is TGCGCCAGCAGCCAAGTCGCGACAGGGAGTCCCACAGATACGCAGTATTTT.